Following are 19 T cell receptor beta chains from one sample sequenced in a study of cytomegalovirus exposure and HLA in healthy donors. 13 Jbeta primers and 60 Vbeta primers were used for the PCR. The table came from immunoSEQ multiplex PCR; TCRdb's copy has only in-frame clones and leaves some out. The sample lists some 130,000 clones; less than 10% were seen once. The source material was PBMCs. Source of these receptors: a man aged 50 to 59 in good health and CMV-seronegative.

This clone has more than one count but fewer than ten. V usage is TRBV19 and J usage is TRBJ1-2; 9 nucleotides align to TRBD1. From germline, CDR1 is LNHDA and CDR2 SQIVND (reference sequence). Trimming cost V 4 bases and J 6 bases; bases outside gene matches: 3. The CDR3 is 13 amino acids. The CDR3 sequence: CASSKWDRDGYTF. Here the CDR3 DNA reads TGTGCCAGTAGTAAGTGGGACAGGGATGGCTACACCTTC.

This clone appeared a few times. The chain is built from TRBV6-6 and TRBJ2-7; TRBD2 matches at 9 bases. The junction had 5 bases not matched to a gene; V was cut back by 6 bases and J by 2 bases. Germline CDR1 MNHNY, CDR2 SVGAGI (reference sequence). The CDR3 runs 14 residues. Here the CDR3 DNA reads TGTGCCAGCAGCCGGGCGGGGGGGCCCTACGAGCAGTACTTC. Amino acid sequence: CASSRAGGPYEQYF.

This clone was seen a few times. The gene calls are TRBV15 and TRBJ1-2, with TRBD1 matching over 9 bases. The ends lost 4 bases at V and 0 bases at J; junction bases unmatched: 9. The CDR3 consists of 17 residues. Germline V CDR1 and CDR2: LNHNV, YYDKDF (reference sequence). The CDR3 region has the DNA TGTGCCACCAGCACCCCGCGGACAGGGGCGCCTAACTATGGCTACACCTTC. Translation: CATSTPRTGAPNYGYTF.

Here the CDR3 DNA reads TGTGCCAGCAATCTAGCGGGAGACTCCGGGGCCAACGTCCTGACTTTC. This encodes CASNLAGDSGANVLTF. The V and J genes are TRBV28 and TRBJ2-6; 10 nucleotides match TRBD2. This CDR3 is 16 amino acids long. V lost 7 bases and J lost 4; bases outside the gene matches: 7. In germline, CDR1 is MDHEN, CDR2 SYDVKM.

The rearrangement links TRBV5-1 to TRBJ2-5; TRBD1 matches 8 bases. Germline loops: CDR1 SGHRS, CDR2 YFSETQ. Trimming took 4 bases from V and 5 from J; bases not matched to a gene: 10. The CDR3 has 15 amino acids. Written as DNA, the CDR3 is TGCGCCAGCAGCGCGACAGGGGTAGGGAAGGAGACCCAGTACTTC. It encodes CASSATGVGKETQYF.

This clone was counted a few times. The rearrangement links TRBV7-3 to TRBJ2-2, with 10 bases aligning to TRBD1. This CDR3 is built from 15 residues. Germline CDR1 SGHTA, CDR2 FQGTGA. V lost 6 bases, J lost 5 bases, and 6 bases stayed unmatched. For the CDR3, the DNA is TGTGCCAGCAGAATGGGACAGGGGAGAACCGGGGAGCTGTTTTTT. Protein sequence: CASRMGQGRTGELFF.

This clone was found a few times. The rearrangement joins TRBV19 to TRBJ2-6; no clear D. V shed 6 bases and J shed 3 bases, with 6 bases lying between them. The CDR3 extends over 13 amino acids. Per the germline V gene, CDR1 is LNHDA and CDR2 is SQIVND (reference sequence). The CDR3 region is CASSANGANVLTF. The CDR3 nucleotides read TGTGCCAGTAGCGCGAATGGGGCCAACGTCCTGACTTTC.

The genes are TRBV10-3 and TRBJ2-1; 7 nucleotides agree with TRBD1. V dropped 3 bases and J dropped 9; count of bases not matched to a gene: 8. CDR3 length: 14 amino acids. Germline V gene sequence: CDR1 ENHRY, CDR2 SYGVKD. CDR3 in amino acids: CAISDNTGETEQFF. CDR3 bases: TGTGCCATCAGTGACAATACAGGGGAGACTGAGCAGTTCTTC.

This clone came up a few times. This chain joins TRBV5-6 and TRBJ1-1, with a tentative D call TRBD1 (6 bases). Germline CDR1 and CDR2: SGHDT and YYEEEE. V was cut by 5 bases and J by 8 bases, with 10 bases left in between. The CDR3 consists of 11 residues. The CDR3 coding sequence is TGTGCCAGCAGGACCGGGACAGAAGCTTTCTTT. It translates to CASRTGTEAFF. Combining the CDR3 with reference TRBV5-6 and TRBJ1-1 gives the whole variable domain DAGVTQSPTHLIKTRGQQVTLRCSPKSGHDTVSWYQQALGQGPQFIFQYYEEEERQRGNFPDRFSGHQFPNYSSELNVNALLLGDSALYLCASRTGTEAFFGQGTRLTVV.

CDR3 residues: CASSLQRGSTDTQYF. CDR3 nucleotides: TGTGCCAGCAGCCTTCAGCGGGGAAGCACAGATACGCAGTATTTT. V gene TRBV4-2 combines with J gene TRBJ2-3; 7 bases agree with TRBD2. Unmatched junction bases numbered 4, after V lost 4 bases and J lost 0 bases. Germline assignment: CDR1 LGHNA and CDR2 YNFKEQ. CDR3 length: 15 residues.

On this clone itself: Other DNA sequences from this sample encode an identical CDR3 as well. The chain recombines TRBV5-1 with TRBJ1-1, with unresolved D. Per the germline V gene, CDR1 is SGHRS and CDR2 is YFSETQ. The V end lost 0 bases, the J end lost 7 bases, and 7 bases lay between the germline ends. The CDR3 is made up of 12 amino acids. The CDR3: CASSLAGGEAFF. As DNA, the CDR3 is TGCGCCAGCAGCTTGGCCGGCGGTGAAGCTTTCTTT.

In its sample, this clone was seen a few times. The chain recombines TRBV6-5 with TRBJ2-3, with D perhaps matching TRBD1 (6 bases). CDR1 and CDR2 (germline): MNHEY, SVGAGI. V dropped 4 bases and J dropped 3 bases, with 11 bases sitting between them. The CDR3 is 14 residues long. The CDR3 sequence: CASSSQGSTDTQYF. The DNA for the CDR3 is TGTGCCAGCAGTTCACAGGGATCAACAGATACGCAGTATTTT.

The V gene is TRBV7-9, the J gene TRBJ1-4; 9 bases are a match to TRBD1. V lost 5 bases and J lost 8; bases outside the gene matches: 9. The V gene's germline CDR1 is SEHNR and CDR2 FQNEAQ (reference sequence). The length of the CDR3 is 15 residues. CDR3: CASSGRVGQGEKLFF. The CDR3 bases are TGTGCCAGCAGCGGAAGGGTGGGACAGGGAGAAAAACTGTTTTTT.

This clone has only a few counts. The CDR3 reads CAWSQDRGNQPQHF. DNA for the CDR3: TGTGCCTGGAGCCAAGACAGGGGCAATCAGCCCCAGCATTTT. The chain has TRBV30 and TRBJ1-5, with TRBD1 matching over 7 bases. Germline V gene lookup returns CDR1 GTSNPN and CDR2 SVGIG (reference sequence). CDR3 length: 14 amino acids. Trimming took 3 bases from V and 2 from J; bases not matched to a gene: 4.

The chain uses TRBV11-3 and TRBJ2-7; 8 bases map to TRBD2. The CDR3 loop spans 14 amino acids. Unmatched junction bases numbered 7, after V lost 5 bases and J lost 4 bases. Germline lookup yields CDR1 SGHNT and CDR2 YENEEA. CDR3 protein: CASSMAGTRYEQYF. Here the CDR3 DNA reads TGTGCCAGCAGCATGGCCGGGACTAGGTACGAGCAGTACTTC.

This clone was counted a few times. The rearrangement uses TRBV6-1 and TRBJ1-1; 7 bases map to TRBD1. Trimming cost V 0 bases and J 6 bases; bases outside gene matches: 13. This CDR3 is built from 17 residues. Germline V gene data show CDR1 as MNHNS and CDR2 as SASEGT. CDR3 nucleotide sequence: TGTGCCAGCAGTGAAGCAATAGGGGGCGGGTGGTTGGCTGAAGCTTTCTTT. Translated, it gives CASSEAIGGGWLAEAFF.

The chain recombines TRBV6-4 with TRBJ2-1; tentative D call: TRBD2 (6 bases). Trimming cost V 6 bases and J 8 bases, with 17 bases left between them. Germline V gene data show CDR1 as MRHNA and CDR2 as SNTAGT. The length of the CDR3 is 14 residues. CDR3 protein: CASSVSGTGDEQFF. The CDR3 DNA follows: TGTGCCAGCAGCGTCTCGGGGACGGGGGATGAGCAGTTCTTC.

The genes are TRBV2 and TRBJ1-1; D not resolved. The CDR3 loop spans 14 amino acids. Germline CDR1 SNHLY, CDR2 FYNNEI. The V end was cut by 8 bases, the J end by 0 bases, with 13 bases between. The CDR3 region has the DNA TGTGCCAGCCTCCGACAACCACTGAACACTGAAGCTTTCTTT. It specifies CASLRQPLNTEAFF. The whole variable domain, filled in from reference TRBV2 and TRBJ1-1, reads EPEVTQTPSHQVTQMGQEVILRCVPISNHLYFYWYRQILGQKVEFLVSFYNNEISEKSEIFDDQFSVERPDGSNFTLKIRSTKLEDSAMYFCASLRQPLNTEAFFGQGTRLTVV.

The rearrangement links TRBV2 to TRBJ2-2, with 11 bases matching TRBD1. The junction had 5 bases not matched to a gene; V was cut back by 4 bases and J by 4 bases. The CDR3 extends over 16 amino acids. CDR1 and CDR2 from the germline V gene are SNHLY and FYNNEI. CDR3 residues: CASSGTGGRSTGELFF. The CDR3, as DNA: TGTGCCAGCAGTGGGACAGGGGGCCGGAGCACCGGGGAGCTGTTTTTT.